The 19 T cell receptor beta chains below come from one sample, sequenced in a study of control samples from healthy donors and cancer patients (dated by TCRdb to 2020 to 2022). Libraries were built with the immunoSEQ multiplex PCR assay. The source is immuneACCESS, and TCRdb retained only in-frame sequences with V and J called. Part of the clones is not carried over; for the studies checked, unresolved V genes explain less than half of this, and the remainder is unexplained. The sample table contains tens of thousands of clones; only one count was recorded for over 65% of them. The ten largest clones take up about 15% of the sample. The sequencing input was blood. Receptors originate from a man over 45 in good health.

V gene TRBV25-1 combines with J gene TRBJ2-7, with a tentative D call TRBD1 (5 bases). Germline assignment: CDR1 MGHDK and CDR2 SYGVNS. The CDR3 extends over 15 amino acids. Trimming removed 8 bases at V and 4 bases at J, with 21 bases between. This CDR3 reads CASGLGSGSGYEQYF. The CDR3 DNA sequence: TGTGCCAGCGGTTTGGGGTCAGGGTCCGGATACGAGCAGTACTTC.

The chain employs TRBV7-2 and TRBJ2-7; 8 nucleotides match TRBD2. The CDR3 has 14 residues. Germline values: CDR1 SGHTA, CDR2 FQGNSA. With V trimmed by 4 bases and J by 3 bases, 5 bases remained unmatched. The CDR3: CASSSPLAVYEQYF. The CDR3 coding sequence is TGTGCCAGCAGCTCGCCACTAGCGGTCTACGAGCAGTACTTC.

The J gene is TRBJ1-3, the V gene TRBV28; D may be TRBD1 (5 bases). The CDR3 covers 17 residues. V lost 1 base and J 0 bases, leaving 13 bases between the germline ends. Germline CDR1 is MDHEN and CDR2 is SYDVKM. The chain's CDR3 is CASSLFWGPRSGNTIYF. The CDR3 nucleotides read TGTGCCAGCAGTTTATTCTGGGGACCCCGCTCTGGAAACACCATATATTTT.

The CDR3 reads CASSVQAVSYEQYF. DNA of the CDR3: TGTGCCAGCAGTGTCCAGGCCGTCTCCTACGAGCAGTACTTC. This chain joins TRBV2 and TRBJ2-7; the D is unclear. This CDR3 has 14 amino acids. With 4 bases removed from V and 0 bases from J, the gap between germline ends came to 10 bases. CDR1 is SNHLY, CDR2 FYNNEI, per germline. Drawing the rest from reference TRBV2 and TRBJ2-7, the complete variable domain is EPEVTQTPSHQVTQMGQEVILRCVPISNHLYFYWYRQILGQKVEFLVSFYNNEISEKSEIFDDQFSVERPDGSNFTLKIRSTKLEDSAMYFCASSVQAVSYEQYFGPGTRLTVT.

By share, this clone ranks as medium-sized (0.01 to 0.1%). V is TRBV11-2 and J is TRBJ2-7; tentative D call: TRBD2 (6 bases). The CDR3 spans 14 residues. V was shortened by 2 bases and J by 4 bases, with 12 bases between the two germline ends. Germline CDR1 SGHAT, CDR2 FQNNGV. CDR3 sequence: CASSLPGLIYEQYF. CDR3 nucleotide sequence: TGTGCCAGCAGCTTACCGGGACTCATTTACGAGCAGTACTTC. Drawing the rest from reference TRBV11-2 and TRBJ2-7, the complete variable domain is EAGVAQSPRYKIIEKRQSVAFWCNPISGHATLYWYQQILGQGPKLLIQFQNNGVVDDSQLPKDRFSAERLKGVDSTLKIQPAKLEDSAVYLCASSLPGLIYEQYFGPGTRLTVT.

The chain uses TRBV7-2 and TRBJ1-1, with 8 bases aligning to TRBD1. With V trimmed by 3 bases and J by 4 bases, 10 bases remained unmatched. The CDR3 runs 16 residues. Germline loops: CDR1 SGHTA, CDR2 FQGNSA. CDR3 nucleotides: TGTGCCAGCAGCTTGGCGCCCGGGACAGGTGGCACTGAAGCTTTCTTT. Translating it yields CASSLAPGTGGTEAFF.

The chain employs TRBV3-1 (or the pseudogene TRBV3-2) and TRBJ2-5, with TRBD2 matching 10 bases. This CDR3 is 15 amino acids long. After removal of 5 bases from V and 5 bases from J, the junction contained 8 bases not matched to a gene. The V gene's germline CDR1 is LGHDT and CDR2 YNNKEL (reference sequence). For the CDR3, the DNA is TGTGCCAGCAGCTACTCTAGCGGGAGCTTGGAGACCCAGTACTTC. Translated: CASSYSSGSLETQYF.

A single count supports this clone. The chain recombines TRBV7-2 with TRBJ1-1, with 7 bases lining up with TRBD1. The J segment lost 5 bases and the V segment lost 6 bases, leaving 6 bases of the junction unmatched. The CDR3 sequence is 13 residues long. Germline CDR1 is SGHTA and CDR2 is FQGNSA. The DNA of the CDR3 is TGTGCCAGCAGTAAACAGGGGAGGACTGAAGCTTTCTTT. Translated, it gives CASSKQGRTEAFF.

The chain combines TRBV9 with TRBJ2-5; either TRBD1 or TRBD2 may fit D (6 bases each). V gave up 0 bases and J gave up 4 bases, with 10 bases separating them. The CDR3 extends over 14 amino acids. CDR1 is SGDLS and CDR2 is YYNGEE in the germline V gene. This CDR3 reads CASSVAGARETQYF. CDR3 DNA sequence: TGTGCCAGCAGCGTAGCGGGGGCCCGAGAGACCCAGTACTTC. Looking up the rest from reference TRBV9 and TRBJ2-5 gives the full variable domain: DSGVTQTPKHLITATGQRVTLRCSPRSGDLSVYWYQQSLDQGLQFLIQYYNGEERAKGNILERFSAQQFPDLHSELNLSSLELGDSALYFCASSVAGARETQYFGPGTRLLVL.

CDR3 DNA: TGTGCCAGCAGCTTAGGAACAGCTAACTATGGCTACACCTTC. As protein: CASSLGTANYGYTF. This rearrangement joins TRBV7-9 to TRBJ1-2; D is unclear. Germline V gives CDR1 SEHNR, CDR2 FQNEAQ (reference sequence). Trimming removed 1 base at V and 0 bases at J, with 6 bases between. The CDR3 is made up of 14 amino acids.

This clone was detected a few times. This rearrangement joins TRBV7-9 to TRBJ1-2, with D uncertain. Trimming took 5 bases from V and 9 from J, leaving 16 bases between them. The CDR3 sequence is 13 residues long. CDR1 and CDR2 from the germline V gene are SEHNR and FQNEAQ (reference sequence). CDR3 nucleotide sequence: TGTGCCAGCAGCCCTACAGCAGACGGTCGCTACACCTTC. Translating gives CASSPTADGRYTF.

The gene calls are TRBV4-3 and TRBJ2-7, with a possible D match to TRBD1 (5 bases). Germline CDR1 reads LGHNA; CDR2 reads YSLEER. The CDR3 extends over 15 amino acids. V shed 1 base and J shed 7 bases, with 17 bases lying between them. CDR3 amino acids: CASSQARGPHREQYF. For the CDR3, the DNA is TGCGCCAGCAGCCAAGCAAGGGGCCCCCATAGGGAGCAGTACTTC.

This clone was picked up a small number of times. CDR3 amino acids: CASSSPATLYEQYF. Here the CDR3 DNA reads TGTGCCAGCAGCTCCCCCGCCACCCTGTACGAGCAGTACTTC. The genes are TRBV6-5 and TRBJ2-7; no firm D call. This CDR3 is built from 14 residues. The germline V and J ends were trimmed by 6 bases and 4 bases, with 16 bases remaining between them. Looked up from germline, CDR1 is MNHEY and CDR2 is SVGAGI.

The chain recombines TRBV7-9 with TRBJ2-3, with D possibly being TRBD2 (6 bases). This CDR3 is 11 amino acids long. V was clipped by 11 bases and J by 5 bases, with 11 bases between them. Germline values: CDR1 SEHNR, CDR2 FQNEAQ (reference sequence). The CDR3 loop is CAASGGDTQYF. DNA for the CDR3: TGTGCCGCCTCCGGGGGAGATACGCAGTATTTT.

This chain joins TRBV9 and TRBJ2-2; TRBD2 aligns across 7 bases. Germline CDR1 and CDR2: SGDLS and YYNGEE. J gave up 1 base and V 6 bases, and 6 bases lay outside the gene matches. This CDR3 region has 15 residues. The CDR3 DNA reads TGTGCCAGCAACCAGCTAGCGGTGAACACCGGGGAGCTGTTTTTT. Its translation: CASNQLAVNTGELFF.

The rearrangement links TRBV19 to TRBJ2-2, with 16 bases lining up with TRBD2. The CDR3 spans 20 residues. The J segment lost 4 bases and the V segment lost 5 bases, leaving 13 bases of the junction unmatched. Germline V lookup: CDR1 LNHDA, CDR2 SQIVND (reference sequence). This CDR3 reads CASSRLPGTSGRGGTGELFF. For the CDR3, the DNA is TGTGCCAGTAGTCGCCTCCCCGGGACTAGCGGGAGGGGAGGCACCGGGGAGCTGTTTTTT.

The genes are TRBV7-8 and TRBJ1-4, with unresolved D. Germline values: CDR1 SGHVS, CDR2 FQNEAQ. The CDR3 extends over 14 amino acids. The germline V and J ends were trimmed by 5 bases and 7 bases, with 14 bases remaining between them. CDR3 sequence (DNA): TGTGCCAGCAGCCTGACCCAAGGCCGTGAAAAACTGTTTTTT. Its translation is CASSLTQGREKLFF.

The rearrangement joins TRBV27 to TRBJ2-7; D possibly matches TRBD1 or TRBD2 (5 bases each). V was pared by 1 base and J by 5 bases, with 12 bases between. This CDR3 has 14 residues. CDR1 and CDR2 from the germline V gene are MNHEY and SMNVEV (reference sequence). The CDR3 reads CASSLFGAEDEQYF. The CDR3 region has the DNA TGTGCCAGCAGTTTATTCGGGGCGGAAGACGAGCAGTACTTC.

The CDR3 loop reads CSVDSFNTEAFF. In DNA form, the CDR3 reads TGCAGCGTCGACAGCTTTAACACTGAAGCTTTCTTT. V is TRBV29-1 and J is TRBJ1-1, with D maybe TRBD1 (5 bases). The V gene lost 6 bases and the J gene lost 2 bases, with 10 bases spanning the gap. This CDR3 comprises 12 residues. CDR1 is SQVTM, CDR2 ANQGSEA, per germline.